This entry features one T cell receptor (beta chain) sequence. Its target is not known. Systemic immunosuppression or autoimmune disease history was grounds to exclude patients. This sample was taken from a study of OX40 agonist ivuxolimab in advanced cancers. Study at large: Those enrolled were 70% to 85% male, with a mean age of around 58 years and ages from 23 to 79. Study-level findings and limits: Both blood CD4+ and CD8+ T cells showed clonal growth by week 6 at 0.1 to 3.0 mg/kg.

The CDR3 totals 14 residues. Germline assignment: CDR1 KGHSH and CDR2 LQKENI. Trimming left V 2 bases short and J 6 bases short, with 13 bases between. The repertoire was sequenced with immunoSEQ multiplex PCR; TCRdb's copy has only in-frame clones and lacks some. The sample lists tens of thousands of clones, around four fifths occurring once. The source of this sequence is an adult with an advanced solid tumor such as melanoma, head and neck, liver or kidney cancer. The chain joins TRBV18 to TRBJ1-2; D may be TRBD1 (5 bases). Sequences were derived from CD4+ or CD8+ T cells sorted from blood, sampled in a trial of the OX40 agonist ivuxolimab. For the CDR3, the DNA is TGTGCCAGCTCACCAAGTCCGCAGGGCCATGGCTACACCTTC. This codes for CASSPSPQGHGYTF.